A selection of T cell receptor beta chains follows, all from one sample in a study of shared T cell receptors in the human thymus. The protocol was immunoSEQ multiplex PCR, while the TCRdb copy is restricted to in-frame clones and leaves out a portion. In the table there are hundreds of thousands of clones, more than 75% of which are singletons. A further study also used this sample, focusing on human thymus T cells.

The source material was thymocytes. The receptors shown here come from a boy in the first two years of life with a congenital heart defect. The CDR3 runs from the conserved cysteine through the conserved F or W. The order of the fields is D gene, J gene, V gene, clone size, CDR3 protein, CDR3 DNA. A D gene is named only where the DNA matches it firmly. Rows give clone size only sometimes, using once, few, many, or a class for an expanded clone.

-,TRBJ2-1,TRBV11-3,-,CASSLVKSSYNEQFF,TGTGCCAGCAGCTTAGTGAAGAGCTCCTACAATGAGCAGTTCTTC
TRBD2,TRBJ2-7,TRBV5-1,-,CASSLEGSGRLYEQYF,TGCGCCAGCAGCTTGGAGGGTAGCGGGAGACTCTACGAGCAGTACTTC
-,TRBJ1-1,TRBV19,-,CASTPGEGENTEAFF,TGTGCCAGTACCCCAGGCGAGGGAGAGAACACTGAAGCTTTCTTT
-,TRBJ1-4,TRBV6-5,-,CASSFITGTTNEKLFF,TGTGCCAGCAGTTTCATTACAGGGACGACTAATGAAAAACTGTTTTTT
TRBD2,TRBJ2-3,TRBV4-2,-,CASSQATAGGGVDTQYF,TGTGCCAGCAGCCAAGCGACAGCGGGAGGGGGTGTAGATACGCAGTATTTT
TRBD1,TRBJ1-1,TRBV19,-,CATLRQGPTNTEAFF,TGTGCCACCCTGAGACAGGGGCCAACGAACACTGAAGCTTTCTTT
TRBD1,TRBJ1-2,TRBV27,-,CASSLIPGQARGGYTF,TGTGCCAGCAGTTTAATTCCGGGACAGGCAAGGGGTGGCTACACCTTC
TRBD2,TRBJ2-1,TRBV5-8,-,CASSLAARTSPNEQFF,TGTGCCAGCAGCTTGGCCGCCCGGACTAGCCCCAATGAGCAGTTCTTC
-,TRBJ2-1,TRBV9,once,CASSVEGGFYNEQFF,TGTGCCAGCAGCGTAGAAGGGGGATTCTACAATGAGCAGTTCTTC
TRBD2,TRBJ2-3,TRBV19,-,CASRNSRGDDTQYF,TGTGCCAGTAGGAATAGCCGGGGGGACGATACGCAGTATTTT
-,TRBJ1-1,TRBV5-6,-,CASSLAGRAMNTEAFF,TGTGCCAGCAGCTTGGCTGGCAGGGCCATGAACACTGAAGCTTTCTTT
-,TRBJ2-1,TRBV28,-,CASSSSLAGIYNEQFF,-
-,TRBJ2-7,TRBV28,-,CASSLGRANSSYEQYF,TGTGCCAGCAGTTTGGGCAGGGCCAACTCCTCCTACGAGCAGTACTTC
TRBD1,TRBJ1-1,TRBV19,-,CASTTRGTGGPEAFF,TGTGCCAGCACGACAAGAGGGACAGGGGGCCCTGAAGCTTTCTTT
-,TRBJ2-4,TRBV30,once,CAWGYGRAKNIQYF,TGTGCCTGGGGATATGGGAGAGCCAAAAACATTCAGTACTTC
TRBD2,TRBJ2-3,TRBV28,-,CASSLRTSGKEATQYF,TGTGCCAGCAGTCTCCGGACTAGCGGGAAGGAGGCTACGCAGTATTTT
-,TRBJ2-2,TRBV7-6,-,CASSLVAGGRPTGELFF,TGTGCCAGCAGCTTAGTGGCCGGAGGACGACCGACCGGGGAGCTGTTTTTT
-,TRBJ2-5,TRBV15,-,CATSRRAPRDTPRETQYF,TGTGCCACCAGCAGACGCGCCCCCCGGGACACCCCCAGGGAGACCCAGTACTTC
-,TRBJ2-5,TRBV9,-,CASSPCRDLQAQETQYF,TGTGCCAGCAGCCCCTGCCGGGACTTACAGGCCCAAGAGACCCAGTACTTC
-,TRBJ1-4,TRBV5-1,-,CASSLTGRLEKLFF,TGCGCCAGCAGCTTGACCGGGAGACTCGAAAAACTGTTTTTT
TRBD1,TRBJ2-1,TRBV7-9,once,CASSSPHCGTDRSYNEQFF,TGTGCCAGCAGCTCCCCTCATTGTGGGACAGATCGCTCCTACAATGAGCAGTTCTTC
-,TRBJ2-1,TRBV4-1,-,CASSQERVYNEQFF,TGCGCCAGCAGCCAAGAACGAGTCTACAATGAGCAGTTCTTC
TRBD1,TRBJ1-5,TRBV29-1,once,CGVERTGIPVNQPQHF,TGCGGCGTTGAGCGGACAGGGATTCCCGTTAATCAGCCCCAGCATTTT
-,TRBJ1-1,TRBV19,-,CASSHPREMNTEAFF,TGTGCCAGTAGTCACCCCAGGGAAATGAACACTGAAGCTTTCTTT
TRBD1,TRBJ2-5,TRBV19,-,CATHCCGTGPQETQYF,TGTGCCACCCATTGTTGCGGGACAGGCCCCCAAGAGACCCAGTACTTC
TRBD2,TRBJ2-7,TRBV28,-,CASSLGLAGTTYEQYF,TGTGCCAGCAGTCTGGGACTAGCGGGGACAACCTACGAGCAGTACTTC
-,TRBJ2-3,TRBV4-1,-,CASSQGSRELADTQYF,TGCGCCAGCAGCCAAGGGTCTCGGGAGCTTGCAGATACGCAGTATTTT
TRBD2,TRBJ2-5,TRBV9,-,CASSGGATSGSETQYF,TGTGCCAGCAGTGGAGGGGCGACTAGCGGGAGTGAGACCCAGTACTTC
TRBD2,TRBJ2-1,TRBV5-4,-,CASSLGEAGGGSSWYNEQFF,TGTGCCAGCAGCTTGGGTGAGGCGGGAGGCGGAAGTTCGTGGTACAATGAGCAGTTCTTC
TRBD2,TRBJ2-1,TRBV7-6,-,CASSLRPSGGDEQFF,TGTGCCAGCAGCTTACGTCCTAGCGGGGGGGATGAGCAGTTCTTC
-,TRBJ1-5,TRBV6-6,-,CASSLTGRGNQPQHF,TGTGCCAGCAGTCTAACGGGGAGGGGCAATCAGCCCCAGCATTTT
TRBD2,TRBJ2-1,TRBV7-9,-,CASSLATSRWSNEQFF,TGTGCCAGCAGCTTAGCGACTAGCAGATGGTCCAATGAGCAGTTCTTC